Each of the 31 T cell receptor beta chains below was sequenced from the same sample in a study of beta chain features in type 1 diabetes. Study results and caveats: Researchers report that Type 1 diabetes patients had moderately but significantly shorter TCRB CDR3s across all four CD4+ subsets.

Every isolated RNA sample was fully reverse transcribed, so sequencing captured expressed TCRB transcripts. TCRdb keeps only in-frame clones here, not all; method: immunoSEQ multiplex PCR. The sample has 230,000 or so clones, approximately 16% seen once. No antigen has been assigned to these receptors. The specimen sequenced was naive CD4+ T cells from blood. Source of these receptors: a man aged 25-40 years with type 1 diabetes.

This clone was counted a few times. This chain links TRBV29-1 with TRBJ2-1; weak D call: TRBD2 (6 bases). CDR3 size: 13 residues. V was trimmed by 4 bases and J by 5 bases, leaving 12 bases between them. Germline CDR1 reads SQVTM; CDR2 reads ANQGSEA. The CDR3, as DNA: TGCAGCGTTGGACTAGTTATCCACAATGAGCAGTTCTTC. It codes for CSVGLVIHNEQFF.

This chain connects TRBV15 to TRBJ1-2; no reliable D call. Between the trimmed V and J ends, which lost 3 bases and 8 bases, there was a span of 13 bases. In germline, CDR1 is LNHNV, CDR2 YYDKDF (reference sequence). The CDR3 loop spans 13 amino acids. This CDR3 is CATSRDRMGGYTF. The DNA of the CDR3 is TGTGCCACCAGCAGGGACCGAATGGGAGGCTACACCTTC.

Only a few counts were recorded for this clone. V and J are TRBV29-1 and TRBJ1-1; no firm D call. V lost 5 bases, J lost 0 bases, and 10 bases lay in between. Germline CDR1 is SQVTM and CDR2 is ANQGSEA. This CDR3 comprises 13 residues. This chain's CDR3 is CSVSGAMNTEAFF. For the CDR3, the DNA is TGCAGCGTTTCAGGAGCTATGAACACTGAAGCTTTCTTT.

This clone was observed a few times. The CDR3 DNA is TGTGCCAGCAACCTGAACGGGGCTGATACGCAGTATTTT. Protein: CASNLNGADTQYF. The J gene is TRBJ2-3, the V gene TRBV5-4, with D perhaps matching TRBD1 or TRBD2 (5 bases each). This CDR3 has 13 residues. Germline V gives CDR1 SGHNT, CDR2 YYREEE (reference sequence). The V and J ends lost 6 bases and 6 bases respectively, with 14 bases between them.

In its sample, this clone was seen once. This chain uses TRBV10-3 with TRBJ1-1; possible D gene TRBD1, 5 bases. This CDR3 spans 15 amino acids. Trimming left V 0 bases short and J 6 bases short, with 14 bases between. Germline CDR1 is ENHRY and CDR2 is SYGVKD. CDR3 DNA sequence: TGTGCCATCAGTGAGTCCACAGGAAGAAGGTCTGAAGCTTTCTTT. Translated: CAISESTGRRSEAFF.

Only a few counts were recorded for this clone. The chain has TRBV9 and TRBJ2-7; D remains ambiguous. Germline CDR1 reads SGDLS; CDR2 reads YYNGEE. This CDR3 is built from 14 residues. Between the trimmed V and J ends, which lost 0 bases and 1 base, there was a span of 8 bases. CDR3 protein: CASSVGMGSYEQYF. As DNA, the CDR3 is TGTGCCAGCAGCGTAGGGATGGGGTCCTACGAGCAGTACTTC. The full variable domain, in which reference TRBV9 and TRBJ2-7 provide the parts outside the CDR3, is DSGVTQTPKHLITATGQRVTLRCSPRSGDLSVYWYQQSLDQGLQFLIQYYNGEERAKGNILERFSAQQFPDLHSELNLSSLELGDSALYFCASSVGMGSYEQYFGPGTRLTVT.

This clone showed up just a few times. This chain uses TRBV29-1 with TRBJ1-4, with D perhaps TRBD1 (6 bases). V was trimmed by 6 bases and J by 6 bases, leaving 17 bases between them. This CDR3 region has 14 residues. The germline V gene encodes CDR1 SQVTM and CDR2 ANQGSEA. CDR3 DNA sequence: TGCAGCGTCTATATGGGGGGCGGCTATGAAAAACTGTTTTTT. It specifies CSVYMGGGYEKLFF.

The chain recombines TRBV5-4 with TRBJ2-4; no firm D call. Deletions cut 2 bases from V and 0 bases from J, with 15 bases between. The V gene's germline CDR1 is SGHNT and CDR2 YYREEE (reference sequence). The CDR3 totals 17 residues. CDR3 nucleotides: TGTGCCAGCAGCTTAGGTTCCGGCTTACTAGCCAAAAACATTCAGTACTTC. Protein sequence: CASSLGSGLLAKNIQYF.

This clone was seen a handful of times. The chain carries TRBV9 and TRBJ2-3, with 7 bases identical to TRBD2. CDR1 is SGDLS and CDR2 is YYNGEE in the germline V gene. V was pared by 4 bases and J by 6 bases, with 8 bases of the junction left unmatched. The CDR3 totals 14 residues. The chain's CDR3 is CASSLGERDDTQYF. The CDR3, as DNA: TGTGCCAGCAGCCTTGGGGAGCGGGATGATACGCAGTATTTT.

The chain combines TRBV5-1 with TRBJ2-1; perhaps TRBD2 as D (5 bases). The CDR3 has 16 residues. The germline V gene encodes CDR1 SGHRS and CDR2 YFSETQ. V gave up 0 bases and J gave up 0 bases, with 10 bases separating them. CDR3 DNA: TGCGCCAGCAGCTTGGCGCGGGCAGCCTCCTACAATGAGCAGTTCTTC. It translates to CASSLARAASYNEQFF.

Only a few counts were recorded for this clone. The CDR3 DNA is TGTGCCAGCAGTTTACACTTTACAGGTAGCTCCTACAATGAGCAGTTCTTC. Translated: CASSLHFTGSSYNEQFF. The chain has TRBV27 and TRBJ2-1, with a tentative D call TRBD1 (5 bases). The V end was cut by 2 bases, the J end by 0 bases, with 14 bases between. Germline values: CDR1 MNHEY, CDR2 SMNVEV (reference sequence). There are 17 residues in the CDR3.

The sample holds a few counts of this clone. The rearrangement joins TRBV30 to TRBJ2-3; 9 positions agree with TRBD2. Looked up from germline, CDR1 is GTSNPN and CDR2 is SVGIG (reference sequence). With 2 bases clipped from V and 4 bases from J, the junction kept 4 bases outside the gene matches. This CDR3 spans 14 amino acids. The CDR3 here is CAWSHSGRADTQYF. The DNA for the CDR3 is TGTGCCTGGAGTCATAGCGGGAGAGCAGATACGCAGTATTTT.

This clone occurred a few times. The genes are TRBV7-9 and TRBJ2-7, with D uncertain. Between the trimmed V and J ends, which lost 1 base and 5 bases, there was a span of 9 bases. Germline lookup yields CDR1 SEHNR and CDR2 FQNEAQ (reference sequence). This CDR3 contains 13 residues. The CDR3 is CASSLVYTNEQYF. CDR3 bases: TGTGCCAGCAGCTTAGTCTACACCAACGAGCAGTACTTC.

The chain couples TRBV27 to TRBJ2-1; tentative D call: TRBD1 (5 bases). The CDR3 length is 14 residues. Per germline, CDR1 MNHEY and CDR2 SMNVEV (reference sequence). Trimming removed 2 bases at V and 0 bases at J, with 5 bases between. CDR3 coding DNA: TGTGCCAGCAGTTTAACAGGCTCCTACAATGAGCAGTTCTTC. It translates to CASSLTGSYNEQFF.

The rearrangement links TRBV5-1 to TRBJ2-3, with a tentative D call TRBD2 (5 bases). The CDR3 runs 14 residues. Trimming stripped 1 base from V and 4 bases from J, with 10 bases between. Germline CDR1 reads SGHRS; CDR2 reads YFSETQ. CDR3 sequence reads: CASSLIGSPDTQYF. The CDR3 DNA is TGCGCCAGCAGCTTGATTGGGAGTCCAGATACGCAGTATTTT.

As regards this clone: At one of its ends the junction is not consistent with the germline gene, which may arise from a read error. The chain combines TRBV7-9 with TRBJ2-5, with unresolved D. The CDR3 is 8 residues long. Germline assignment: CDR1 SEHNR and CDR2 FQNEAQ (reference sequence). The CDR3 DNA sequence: TGTGCCAGCAGCCCCTTCGACTTC. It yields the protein CASSPFDF.

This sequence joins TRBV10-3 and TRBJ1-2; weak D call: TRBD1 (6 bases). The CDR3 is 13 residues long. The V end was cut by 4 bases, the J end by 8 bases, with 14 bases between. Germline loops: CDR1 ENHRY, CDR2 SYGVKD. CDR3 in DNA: TGTGCCATCAGTGTCGTCTCAGGGGAGGGCTACACCTTC. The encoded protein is CAISVVSGEGYTF.

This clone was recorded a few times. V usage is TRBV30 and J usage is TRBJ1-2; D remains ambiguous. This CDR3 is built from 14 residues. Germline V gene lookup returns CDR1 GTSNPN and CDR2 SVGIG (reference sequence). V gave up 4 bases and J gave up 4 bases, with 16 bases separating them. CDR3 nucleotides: TGTGCCTGGATAACGGAGACGGGCACCTATGGCTACACCTTC. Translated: CAWITETGTYGYTF.

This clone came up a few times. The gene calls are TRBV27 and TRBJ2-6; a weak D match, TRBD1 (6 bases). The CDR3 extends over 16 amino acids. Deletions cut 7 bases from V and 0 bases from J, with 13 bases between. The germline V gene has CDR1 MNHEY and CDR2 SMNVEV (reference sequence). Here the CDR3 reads CASTDRRNSGANVLTF. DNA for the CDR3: TGTGCCAGCACCGACAGGAGAAACTCTGGGGCCAACGTCCTGACTTTC.

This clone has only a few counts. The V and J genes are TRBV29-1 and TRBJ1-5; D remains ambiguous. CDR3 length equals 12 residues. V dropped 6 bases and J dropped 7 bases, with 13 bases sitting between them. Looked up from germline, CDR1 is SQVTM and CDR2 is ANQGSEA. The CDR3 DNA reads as TGCAGCGTGGGCGAGTTGAGGCAGCCCCAGCATTTT. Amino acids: CSVGELRQPQHF.

The CDR3 loop is CATSSGEVPGYTF. CDR3 bases: TGTGCCACCAGCAGTGGCGAGGTGCCTGGCTACACCTTC. J is TRBJ1-2 and V is TRBV15, with unresolved D. This CDR3 has 13 amino acids. V shed 3 bases and J shed 7 bases, with 12 bases lying between them. Germline values: CDR1 LNHNV, CDR2 YYDKDF (reference sequence). The full variable domain, rest sourced from reference TRBV15 and TRBJ1-2, is DAMVIQNPRYQVTQFGKPVTLSCSQTLNHNVMYWYQQKSSQAPKLLFHYYDKDFNNEADTPDNFQSRRPNTSFCFLDIRSPGLGDTAMYLCATSSGEVPGYTFGSGTRLTVV.

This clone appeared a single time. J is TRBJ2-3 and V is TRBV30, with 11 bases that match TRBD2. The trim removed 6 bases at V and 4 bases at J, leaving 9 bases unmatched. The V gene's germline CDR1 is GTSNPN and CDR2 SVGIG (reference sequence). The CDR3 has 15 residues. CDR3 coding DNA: TGTGCCTGTTTGTCTAGCGGGAGGAGGGCAGATACGCAGTATTTT. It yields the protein CACLSSGRRADTQYF.

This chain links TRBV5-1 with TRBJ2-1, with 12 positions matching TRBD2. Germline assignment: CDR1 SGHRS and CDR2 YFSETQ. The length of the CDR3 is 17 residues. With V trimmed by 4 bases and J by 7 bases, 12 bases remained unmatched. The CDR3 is CASSTSPSGRARNEQFF. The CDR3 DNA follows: TGCGCCAGCAGCACCTCCCCTAGCGGGAGGGCCCGGAATGAGCAGTTCTTC.

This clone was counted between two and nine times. The DNA for the CDR3 is TGTGCCAGCAGCTTGGTACAAGGGCTCCTCTACTTC. Protein sequence: CASSLVQGLLYF. V and J are TRBV11-2 and TRBJ2-5; D is undetermined. CDR1 and CDR2 (germline): SGHAT, FQNNGV. This CDR3 has 12 amino acids. With 3 bases removed from V and 14 bases from J, the gap between germline ends came to 16 bases.

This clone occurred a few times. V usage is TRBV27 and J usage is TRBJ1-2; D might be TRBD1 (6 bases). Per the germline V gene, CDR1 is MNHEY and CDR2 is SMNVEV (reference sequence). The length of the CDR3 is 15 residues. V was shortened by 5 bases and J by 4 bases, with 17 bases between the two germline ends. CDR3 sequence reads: CASSTTTGNLYGYTF. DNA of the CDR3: TGTGCCAGCAGTACGACGACAGGAAACCTCTATGGCTACACCTTC.

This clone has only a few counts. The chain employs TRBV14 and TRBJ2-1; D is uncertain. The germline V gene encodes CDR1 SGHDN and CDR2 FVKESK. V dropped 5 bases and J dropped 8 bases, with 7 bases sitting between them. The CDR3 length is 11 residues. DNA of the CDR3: TGTGCCAGCAGCGTATCCTATGAGCAGTTCTTC. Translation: CASSVSYEQFF.

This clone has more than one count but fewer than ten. CDR3 in DNA: TGTGCCAGCAGCTTTAATCCGAATCAGCCCCAGCATTTT. Residues: CASSFNPNQPQHF. This chain joins TRBV9 and TRBJ1-5; the D is unclear. The germline V and J ends were trimmed by 4 bases and 4 bases, with 9 bases remaining between them. CDR1 SGDLS and CDR2 YYNGEE come from the germline V gene. This CDR3 is 13 amino acids long.

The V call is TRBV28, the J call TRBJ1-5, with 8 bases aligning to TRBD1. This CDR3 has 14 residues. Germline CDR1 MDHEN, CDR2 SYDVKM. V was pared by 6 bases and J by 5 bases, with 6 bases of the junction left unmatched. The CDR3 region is CASRQQGDDQPQHF. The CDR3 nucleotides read TGTGCCAGCAGGCAACAGGGGGATGATCAGCCCCAGCATTTT.

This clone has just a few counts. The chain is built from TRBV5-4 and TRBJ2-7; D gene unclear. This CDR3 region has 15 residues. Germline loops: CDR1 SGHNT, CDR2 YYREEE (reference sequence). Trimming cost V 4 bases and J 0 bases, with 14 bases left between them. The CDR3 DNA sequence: TGTGCCAGCAGCCACCCTGCTCAAGCCTCCTACGAGCAGTACTTC. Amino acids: CASSHPAQASYEQYF.

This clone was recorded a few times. CDR3 residues: CASSLWGAETQYF. CDR3 nucleotides: TGTGCCAGCAGCTTATGGGGCGCGGAGACCCAGTACTTC. The rearrangement joins TRBV7-9 to TRBJ2-5, with a weak D call TRBD1 (5 bases). Germline CDR1 reads SEHNR; CDR2 reads FQNEAQ (reference sequence). The CDR3 is 13 amino acids. Between the trimmed V and J ends, which lost 2 bases and 5 bases, there was a span of 9 bases.

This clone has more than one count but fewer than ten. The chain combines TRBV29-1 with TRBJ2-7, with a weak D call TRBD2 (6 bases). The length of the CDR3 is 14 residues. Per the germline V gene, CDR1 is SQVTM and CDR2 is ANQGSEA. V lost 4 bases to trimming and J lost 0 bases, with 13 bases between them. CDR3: CSVARRESSYEQYF. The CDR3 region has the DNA TGCAGCGTTGCCCGACGGGAGAGCTCCTACGAGCAGTACTTC.